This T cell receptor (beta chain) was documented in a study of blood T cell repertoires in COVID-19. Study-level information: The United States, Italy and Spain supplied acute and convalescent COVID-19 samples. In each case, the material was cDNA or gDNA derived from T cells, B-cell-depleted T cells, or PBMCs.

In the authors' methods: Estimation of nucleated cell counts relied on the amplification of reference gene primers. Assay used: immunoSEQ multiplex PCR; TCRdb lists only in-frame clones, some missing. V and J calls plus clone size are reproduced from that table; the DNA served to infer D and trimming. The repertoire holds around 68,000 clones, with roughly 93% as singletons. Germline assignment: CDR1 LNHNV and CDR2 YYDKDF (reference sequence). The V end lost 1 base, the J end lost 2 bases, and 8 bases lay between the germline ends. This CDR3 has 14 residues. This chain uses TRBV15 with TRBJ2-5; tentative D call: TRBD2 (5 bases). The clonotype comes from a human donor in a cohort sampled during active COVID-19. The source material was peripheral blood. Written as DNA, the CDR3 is TGTGCCACCAGCAGAGGTGGGAGACAAGAGACCCAGTACTTC. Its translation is CATSRGGRQETQYF.